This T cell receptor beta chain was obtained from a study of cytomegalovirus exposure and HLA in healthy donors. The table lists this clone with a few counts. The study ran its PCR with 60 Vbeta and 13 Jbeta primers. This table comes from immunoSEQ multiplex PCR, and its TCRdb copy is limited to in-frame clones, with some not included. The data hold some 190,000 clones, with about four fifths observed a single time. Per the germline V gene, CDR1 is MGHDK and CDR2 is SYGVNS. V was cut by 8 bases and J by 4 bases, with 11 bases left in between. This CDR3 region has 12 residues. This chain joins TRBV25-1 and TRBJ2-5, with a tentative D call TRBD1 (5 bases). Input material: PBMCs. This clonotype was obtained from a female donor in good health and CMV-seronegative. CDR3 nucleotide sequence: TGTGCCAGCGGGGCAGTCCGAGAGACCCAGTACTTC. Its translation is CASGAVRETQYF.